The sequence of this T cell receptor beta chain was determined in a study of blood T cell repertoires in COVID-19. Whole-study context: T cells, B-cell-depleted T cells, or PBMCs provided the cDNA or gDNA that served as material.

This clone was found a few times. V was trimmed by 3 bases and J by 3 bases, leaving 10 bases between them. In germline, CDR1 is SGDLS, CDR2 YYNGEE. The CDR3 covers 14 residues. Authors' data handling: Counts of nucleated cells, estimated from reference gene primer amplification, were obtained. The protocol was immunoSEQ multiplex PCR, while the TCRdb copy is restricted to in-frame clones and leaves out a portion. The V and J calls and clone size were taken over from that table, and D and trimming were inferred from the DNA. Among 9,000 to 13,000 clones listed, around 90% were seen once. Sequenced material: peripheral blood. The chain employs TRBV9 and TRBJ1-5, with a possible D match to TRBD1 (5 bases). This TCR was sampled from a human donor in a cohort sampled during active COVID-19. CDR3 DNA: TGTGCCAGCAGCGCCCGGGACTCCAATCAGCCCCAGCATTTT. It encodes CASSARDSNQPQHF.